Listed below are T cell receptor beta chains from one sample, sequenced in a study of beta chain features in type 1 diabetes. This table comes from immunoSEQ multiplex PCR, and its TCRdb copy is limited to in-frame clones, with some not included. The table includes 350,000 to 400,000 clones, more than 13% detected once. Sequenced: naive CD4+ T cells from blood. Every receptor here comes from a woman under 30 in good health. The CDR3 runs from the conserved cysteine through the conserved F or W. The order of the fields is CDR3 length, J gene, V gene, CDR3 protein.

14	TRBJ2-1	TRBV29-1	CSVLLAGQNNEQFF
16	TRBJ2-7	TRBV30	CAWSAAPGTSLSEQYF
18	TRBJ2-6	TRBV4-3	CASSPSPGRGSGANVLTF
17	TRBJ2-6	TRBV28	CASEDRDTYSGANVLTF
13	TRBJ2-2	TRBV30	CASDRGSTGELFF
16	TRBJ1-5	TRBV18	CASSQQGAGSNQPQHF
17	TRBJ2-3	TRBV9	CASSAYGGDGSTDTQYF
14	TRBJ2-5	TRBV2	CATRLAGVTETQYF
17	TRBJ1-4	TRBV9	CASSVALGTVYNEKLFF
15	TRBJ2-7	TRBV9	CASSVGSSGGYEQYF
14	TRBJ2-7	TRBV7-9	CASSSGLVGNEQYF
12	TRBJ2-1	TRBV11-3	CASRGQGHEQFF
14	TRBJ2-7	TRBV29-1	CSVEGTSGSYEQYF
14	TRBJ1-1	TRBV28	CASSSGGMNTEAFF
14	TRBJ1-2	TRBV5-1	CASSLPGQGYGYTF
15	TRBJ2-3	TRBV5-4	CASSLAGQVTDTQYF
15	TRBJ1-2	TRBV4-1	CASSQGDRANYGYTF
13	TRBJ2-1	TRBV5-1	CASSADTYNEQFF
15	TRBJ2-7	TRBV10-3	CAISDGTGPRGEQYF
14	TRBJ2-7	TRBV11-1	CASSLGLAVYEQYF
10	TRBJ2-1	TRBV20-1	CSASRQEQFF
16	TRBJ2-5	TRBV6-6	CASSQLPGQGPNYQYF
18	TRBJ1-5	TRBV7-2	CASSEPGPAGISNQPQHF
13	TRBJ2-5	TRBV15	CATSREPVPRQYF
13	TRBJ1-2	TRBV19	CASTRGERGGYTF
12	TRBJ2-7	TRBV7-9	CASSLLAGEQYF
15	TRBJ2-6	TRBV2	CASSPQNSGANVLTF
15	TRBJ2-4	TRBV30	CAWGLAGVAKNIQYF
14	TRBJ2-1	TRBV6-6	CASTGTGGYNEQFF
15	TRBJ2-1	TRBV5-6	CASSAGLASYNEQFF
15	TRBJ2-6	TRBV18	CASSPSGAGANVLTF
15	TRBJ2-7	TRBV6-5	CASTMGRRGPYEQYF
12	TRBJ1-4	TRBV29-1	CSVVRTDEKLFF
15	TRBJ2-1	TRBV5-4	CASSLVRAPYNEQFF
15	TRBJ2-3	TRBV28	CASSALAGAADTQYF
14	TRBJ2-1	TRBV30	CAWPPRETRDEQFF
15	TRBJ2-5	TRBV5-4	CASSPTGGRQETQYF
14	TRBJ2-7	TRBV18	CASSPGTGGLEQYF
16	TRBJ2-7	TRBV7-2	CASSLGGLAPPYEQYF
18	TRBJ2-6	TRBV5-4	CAYRPGTSGSSGANVLTF
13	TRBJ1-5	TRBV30	CAWSRHSNQPQHF
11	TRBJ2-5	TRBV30	CAWSPVETQYF
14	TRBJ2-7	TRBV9	CASSVVPSPHEQYF
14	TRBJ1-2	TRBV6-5	CASSADRVAYGYTF
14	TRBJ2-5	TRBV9	CASSTTATGETQYF
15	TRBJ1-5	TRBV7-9	CASSPGHNSNQPQHF
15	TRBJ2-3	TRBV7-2	CASTSRSYLTDTQYF
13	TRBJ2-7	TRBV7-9	CASEYGGPYEQYF
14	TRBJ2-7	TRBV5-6	CASTHRGLTYEQYF
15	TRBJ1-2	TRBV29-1	CSVDRVLQPSYGYTF
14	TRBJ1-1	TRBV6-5	CASSSATKRTEAFF
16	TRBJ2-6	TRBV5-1	CASSLIWLSGANVLTF
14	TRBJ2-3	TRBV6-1	CASRVWSSADTQYF
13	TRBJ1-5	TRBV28	CASSLYRDQPQHF
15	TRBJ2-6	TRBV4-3	CASSQETGLANVLTF
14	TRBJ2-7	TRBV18	CASSLSGGVYEQYF